This T cell receptor beta chain was retrieved from a study of T cells in localized non-small cell lung cancer (TCRdb year 2020). With regard to the full study: T cell repertoires of 200 to 300 early-stage NSCLC patients were analyzed, with tumors being compared against uninvolved tumor-adjacent lungs. All 250 or so NSCLC patients in the cohort were treatment-naive and had localized lung tumors that were resected. NSCLC patients had a mean age of around 70 years, and fewer than 150 were male and more than 90 female. Broad study findings and their caveats: A median of 57 of the top 100 tumor clones were detected in paired uninvolved adjacent lung, and 28 of these tumor clones were also found among the top 100 clones of the paired uninvolved adjacent lung. Longer overall survival was associated with higher T cell density in blood, whereas shorter survival was associated with higher clonality in adjacent lung. Because of the exploratory design, TCR variables were selected using unadjusted p-values without false-discovery rate correction. Because multi-region tumor sequencing was not done, intratumor heterogeneity could not be ruled out. Uninvolved tumor-adjacent lung showed the highest T cell clonality, higher than tumor, which suggests more focused antigenic responses in the adjacent lung.

TCR beta CDR3 regions were sequenced from DNA using the immunoSEQ Assay. On the authors' methods: To compute T cell density, TCR beta template counts were normalized to usable DNA, which was estimated by amplifying housekeeping genes. Richness was estimated with the preseqR package, extrapolating to 400,000 templates for PBMC samples and 120,000 templates for tissue samples. Clonality was taken to be one minus Pielou's evenness. Tissue-enriched TCRs were identified by differential abundance testing using productive amino-acid clonotypes, minimum total count 5 and alpha 0.1. The Jaccard Index and the Morisita Overlap Index were used to quantify repertoire overlap between compartments. TCR beta CDR3s were clustered by GLIPH together with public tetramer-defined viral CDR3s, and at least three viral sequences plus V-gene enrichment were required for viral motifs. Entries here come from immuneACCESS through TCRdb and include only in-frame sequences with V and J called. Some clones fail to appear in such tables; in the studies checked, an unresolved V gene covers under half of the shortfall, and the cause of the remainder is unknown. V, J and clone size are taken as reported in that table, and D and trimming were inferred from the DNA itself. The sample records roughly 35,000 clones, around nine tenths of which are singletons. The ten largest clones add up to approximately 7% of the sample.

On this clone: Its antigen is unknown. No base quality values were provided; no much bigger clone lies one nucleotide off.

The CDR3 holds 15 amino acids from the cysteine to the phenylalanine. Of the read, only the CDR3 DNA is kept; its 45 bases are in frame from base 1. CDR1 and CDR2 (LNHDA, SQIVND) derive from the germline V gene (reference sequence). V and J lose 1 base and 3 bases, and a span of 12 bases separates them. At diagnosis, tumor, uninvolved tumor-adjacent lung and peripheral blood were collected and then preserved as a mix of FFPE and fresh-frozen material. Blood samples were analyzed as peripheral blood mononuclear cells for TCR repertoire profiling. The TCR comes from a female donor of 60 years or more with stage I lung adenocarcinoma. The chain is encoded by TRBV19 joined to TRBJ1-1, and perhaps TRBD1 as D gene, on 5 matching bases. The sequencing used peripheral blood, collected before any cancer treatment. The sequenced DNA is TGTGCCAGTAGTATAGGTCCGGGGGTCTACACTGAAGCTTTCTTT. This sequence encodes CASSIGPGVYTEAFF.